This TCR beta chain was sequenced during a study of blood T cell repertoires in COVID-19. Participant age was roughly 18 to 95 years, and participants resided in 25 or so US areas. V lost 6 bases to trimming and J lost 3 bases; unmatched junction nucleotides: 7. From germline, CDR1 is SEHNR and CDR2 FQNEAQ (reference sequence). The CDR3 sequence is 15 residues long. Study processing details: Counts of nucleated cells, estimated from reference gene primer amplification, were obtained. Clones were read by immunoSEQ multiplex PCR, and TCRdb kept only the in-frame ones, dropping some. D and trimming were read from the DNA, whereas the V and J calls and clone size are those reported in that table. The sample lists 350,000 to 400,000 clones, about 90% occurring once.

The specimen was PBMCs or T cells enriched from blood (not recorded which). The genes are TRBV7-9 and TRBJ1-3; 8 bases agree with TRBD1. This TCR was recovered from a woman aged 25 to 39 who had recovered from COVID-19. CDR3 in amino acids: CASSYGQGFGNTIYF. CDR3 sequence (DNA): TGTGCCAGCAGTTACGGACAGGGATTTGGAAACACCATATATTTT.